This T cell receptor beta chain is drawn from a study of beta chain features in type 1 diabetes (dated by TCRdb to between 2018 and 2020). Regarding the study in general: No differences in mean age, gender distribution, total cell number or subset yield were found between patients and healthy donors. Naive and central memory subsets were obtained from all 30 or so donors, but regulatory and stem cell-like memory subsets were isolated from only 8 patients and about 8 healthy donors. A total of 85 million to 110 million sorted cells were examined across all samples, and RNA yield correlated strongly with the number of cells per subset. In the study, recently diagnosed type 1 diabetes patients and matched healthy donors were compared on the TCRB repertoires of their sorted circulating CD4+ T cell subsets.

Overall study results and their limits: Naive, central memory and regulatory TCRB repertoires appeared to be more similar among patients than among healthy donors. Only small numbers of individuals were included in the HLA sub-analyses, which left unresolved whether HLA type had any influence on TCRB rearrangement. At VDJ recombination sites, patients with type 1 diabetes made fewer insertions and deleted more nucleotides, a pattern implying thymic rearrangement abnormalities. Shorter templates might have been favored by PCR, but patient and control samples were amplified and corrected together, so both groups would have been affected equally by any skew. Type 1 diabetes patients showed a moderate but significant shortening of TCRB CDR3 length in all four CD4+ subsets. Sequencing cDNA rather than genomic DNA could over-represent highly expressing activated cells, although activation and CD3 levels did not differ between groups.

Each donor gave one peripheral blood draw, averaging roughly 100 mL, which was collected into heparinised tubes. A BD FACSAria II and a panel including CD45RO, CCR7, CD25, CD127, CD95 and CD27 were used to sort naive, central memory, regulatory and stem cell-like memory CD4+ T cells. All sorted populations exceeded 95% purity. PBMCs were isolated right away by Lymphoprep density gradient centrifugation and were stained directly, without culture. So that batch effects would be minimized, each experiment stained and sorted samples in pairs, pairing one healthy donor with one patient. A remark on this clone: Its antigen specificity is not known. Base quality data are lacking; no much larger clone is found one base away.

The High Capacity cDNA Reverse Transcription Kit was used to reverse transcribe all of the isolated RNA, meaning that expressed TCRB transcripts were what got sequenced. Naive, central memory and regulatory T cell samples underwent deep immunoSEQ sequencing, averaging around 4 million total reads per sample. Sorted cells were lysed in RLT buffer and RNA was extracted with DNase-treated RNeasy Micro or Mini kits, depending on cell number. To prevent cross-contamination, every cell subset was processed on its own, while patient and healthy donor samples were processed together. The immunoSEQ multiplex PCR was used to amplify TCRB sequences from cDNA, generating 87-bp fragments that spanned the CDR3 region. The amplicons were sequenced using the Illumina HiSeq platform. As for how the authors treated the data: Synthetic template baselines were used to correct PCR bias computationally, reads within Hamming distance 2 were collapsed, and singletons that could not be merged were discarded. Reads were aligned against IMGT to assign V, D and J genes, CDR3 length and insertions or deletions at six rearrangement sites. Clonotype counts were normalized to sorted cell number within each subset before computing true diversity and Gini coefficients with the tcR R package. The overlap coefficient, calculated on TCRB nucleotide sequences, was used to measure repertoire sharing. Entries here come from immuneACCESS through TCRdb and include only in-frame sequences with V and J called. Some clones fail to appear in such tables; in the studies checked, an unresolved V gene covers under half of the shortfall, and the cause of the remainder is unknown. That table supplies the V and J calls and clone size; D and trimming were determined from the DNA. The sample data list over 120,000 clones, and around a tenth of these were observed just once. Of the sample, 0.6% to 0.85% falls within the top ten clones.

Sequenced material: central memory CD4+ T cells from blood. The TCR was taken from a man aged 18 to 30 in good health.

The DNA is as follows: TGTGCCAGCACGGGGAGGAGGGGGCTGGACACTGAAGCTTTCTTT. Translated, it reads CASTGRRGLDTEAFF. This chain is built from TRBV13 and TRBJ1-1; the central 7 bases match TRBD1. The CDR1 and CDR2 encoded by the germline V gene (reference sequence) are PRHDT and FYEKMQ. Unmatched junction bases come to 11, with V trimmed by 7 bases and J by 3 bases. Measured from the cysteine to the phenylalanine, the CDR3 is 15 residues long. Just CDR3 DNA is preserved here, 45 bases in frame from base 1.